This TCR beta chain was captured by sequencing in a study of blood T cell repertoires in COVID-19 (dated by TCRdb to 2020 to 2021). About the investigation overall: Samples covering the acute and convalescent phases of COVID-19 were provided by collaborators in the United States, Italy and Spain. The prospective study material was composed of cDNA or gDNA derived from T cells, B-cell-depleted T cells, or PBMCs. Subjects who had been exposed to COVID-19, were actively infected with it, or had recovered from it provided the deeply sampled blood TCRbeta repertoires that made up the dataset. The repertoires were made available in a free public database intended to serve as a resource for research on the immune response to SARS-CoV-2. The samples were drawn from the first 160 participants of the ongoing ImmuneRACE study and from 1,254 subjects provided by 6 global collaborators. Sample metadata almost always included a de-identified subject ID, COVID-19 status, age in years and sex. Where available, HLA class I and class II types were obtained from metadata supplied by the sample provider rather than from assay-based typing.

Points on this clone: This clone's antigen is unknown. The record has no base qualities; no much larger clone is one base away.

Study-wide conclusions, independent of this receptor: The amount of clinical and demographic metadata varied by source and participant and was provided uncurated.

Collaborating institutions collected whole blood in K2EDTA tubes following their own protocols. For TCRbeta analysis, collaborators shipped samples as frozen whole blood, isolated PBMCs, or DNA extracted from either of those sample types. The V end gives up 6 bases and the J end 4 bases, leaving 8 bases in the junction not matched to a gene. Based on the germline V gene (reference sequence), the CDR1 and CDR2 sequences are LGHDT and YNNKEL. The CDR3 spans 15 residues, from the cysteine through the phenylalanine. Just CDR3 DNA is preserved here, 45 bases in frame from base 1. The immunoSEQ Assay, a bias-controlled multiplex PCR, was used to amplify TCRbeta CDR3 regions from genomic DNA. Per the original workflow: The number of nucleated cells in each sample was estimated by amplification of reference gene primers within the assay. To quantify the absolute abundance of each unique TCRbeta CDR3 rearrangement, sequence reads were collapsed and filtered. Productive Simpson clonality was computed per sample as the square root of Simpson's diversity index over productive rearrangements. The clones in this table, taken by TCRdb from immuneACCESS, are in-frame only. Not every clone is retained; where verified, under half of the shortfall comes from an unresolved V gene, and the cause of the rest is unknown. V and J calls and clone size are those listed in that table; D and trimming were worked out from the DNA. This sample holds some 250,000 clones; roughly 87% were observed only once. 0.7% of the sample belongs to the ten largest clones.

The origin of this receptor is a human donor in a cohort sampled during active COVID-19. The sequence links TRBV3-1 (or the pseudogene TRBV3-2) to TRBJ1-5, and 8 junction bases match TRBD1. The sample comprised peripheral blood. The nucleotide sequence is given as TGTGCCAGCAGTCCTTTTCAGGGGGCGAATCAGCCCCAGCATTTT. This codes for CASSPFQGANQPQHF.